Each of the 21 T cell receptor beta chains below was sequenced from the same sample in a study of shared clonotypes between healthy human individuals. Libraries were prepared by immunoSEQ multiplex PCR; TCRdb keeps only in-frame clonotypes and omits some of them. The sample shows roughly 2 million clones, roughly 94% of them seen only once. Source material: naive CD4+ T cells sorted from blood. The subset was: CD45RA+ positively selected. All receptors derive from a man aged 18 to 35 in good health.

This clone was seen only once. V is TRBV6-5 and J is TRBJ2-7; TRBD1 or TRBD2 may be the D gene (5 bases each). V was pared by 0 bases and J by 2 bases, with 11 bases between. The CDR3 contains 15 residues. Germline V gene data show CDR1 as MNHEY and CDR2 as SVGAGI. This chain's CDR3 is CASSYSGTHPYEQYF. In DNA form, the CDR3 reads TGTGCCAGCAGTTACTCCGGGACCCACCCCTACGAGCAGTACTTC.

V gene TRBV10-3 combines with J gene TRBJ1-1; D is unclear. The CDR3 contains 14 residues. With 8 bases removed from V and 4 bases from J, the gap between germline ends came to 17 bases. The V gene's germline CDR1 is ENHRY and CDR2 SYGVKD. The CDR3 sequence is CAISEGNRGTEAFF. CDR3 coding DNA: TGTGCCATCTCAGAGGGAAACCGGGGCACTGAAGCTTTCTTT.

CDR3 DNA sequence: TGTGCCAGCAGCTTCGGGGTAGCGGGAGACAATGAGCAGTTCTTC. Translation: CASSFGVAGDNEQFF. The chain is built from TRBV11-3 and TRBJ2-1, with 9 positions matching TRBD2. V trimming: 3 bases; J trimming: 5 bases; junction bases outside the gene matches: 5. The CDR3 covers 15 residues. Germline CDR1 and CDR2: SGHNT and YENEEA.

V and J are TRBV12-1 and TRBJ1-2; the table's D gene call, TRBD1, was not cross checked with the DNA. TRBV12-1 has pseudogene status. CDR3 size: 15 residues. The CDR3 here is CASSFGDRGNYGYTF. The CDR3 DNA reads as TGTGCCAGCAGCTTTGGGGACAGGGGGAACTATGGCTACACCTTC.

The chain links TRBV2 to TRBJ2-7; 10 nucleotides line up with TRBD2. CDR1 is SNHLY and CDR2 is FYNNEI in the germline V gene. V lost 2 bases, J lost 2 bases, and 3 bases stayed unmatched. The CDR3 runs to 15 residues. The DNA of the CDR3 is TGTGCCAGCAGTGAATGGACTAGCGGTCCCTACGAGCAGTACTTC. It specifies CASSEWTSGPYEQYF.

The chain recombines TRBV5-1 with TRBJ1-5; D possibly corresponds to TRBD1 (5 bases). CDR1 and CDR2 from the germline V gene are SGHRS and YFSETQ. The CDR3 loop spans 15 amino acids. Trimming stripped 0 bases from V and 3 bases from J, with 10 bases between. In DNA form, the CDR3 reads TGCGCCAGCAGCTTGGTCTCAGGGCTCAATCAGCCCCAGCATTTT. This codes for CASSLVSGLNQPQHF.

The chain carries TRBV27 and TRBJ2-1; D unresolved. Germline V CDR1 and CDR2: MNHEY, SMNVEV (reference sequence). This CDR3 contains 14 residues. Trimming pared 6 bases from V and 2 bases from J, leaving 11 bases between. The CDR3 sequence: CASSHGRTYNEQFF. CDR3 coding DNA: TGTGCCAGCAGCCACGGACGAACCTACAATGAGCAGTTCTTC.

The rearrangement joins TRBV27 to TRBJ1-2, with 12 bases identical to TRBD1. CDR3 size: 13 residues. Germline trimming cut 6 bases from V and 8 bases from J; bases unmatched to any gene: 4. Germline assignment: CDR1 MNHEY and CDR2 SMNVEV (reference sequence). CDR3 nucleotides: TGTGCCAGCAGGGGACAGGGGGCAGGGGGCTACACCTTC. This codes for CASRGQGAGGYTF.

This chain connects TRBV13 to TRBJ2-1; TRBD1 might be the D (5 bases). Per the germline V gene, CDR1 is PRHDT and CDR2 is FYEKMQ (reference sequence). The CDR3 is made up of 12 amino acids. V dropped 8 bases and J dropped 6 bases, with 11 bases sitting between them. The CDR3 here is CASGDRFNEQFF. The CDR3, as DNA: TGTGCCAGCGGCGACAGATTCAATGAGCAGTTCTTC.

V usage is TRBV12-1 and J usage is TRBJ2-3; the listed D gene, TRBD2, was not tested against the DNA. TRBV12-1 is described as a pseudogene. CDR3 length: 22 residues. The CDR3 DNA sequence: TGTGCCAGCAGCTTTGGGGCCCGTGAGGGACTAGCGGGAGGCCCGCTCACAGATACGCAGTATTTT. It is translated as CASSFGAREGLAGGPLTDTQYF.

Remarks on this clone: Other DNA variants within this sample encode the same CDR3. The gene calls are TRBV6-6 and TRBJ2-7, with 11 bases fitting TRBD2. The CDR3 has 15 residues. The V gene end was trimmed by 10 bases and the J gene end by 1 base; junction bases not matched to a gene: 9. Germline CDR1 MNHNY, CDR2 SVGAGI (reference sequence). The CDR3 nucleotides read TGTGCCACCGCTAGGGGACTAGCGGAATCCTACGAGCAGTACTTC. It specifies CATARGLAESYEQYF.

The chain uses TRBV7-9 and TRBJ2-7; D remains unclear. This CDR3 is 14 amino acids long. The germline CDR1 and CDR2 sequences are SEHNR and FQNEAQ (reference sequence). The V end lost 2 bases, the J end lost 1 base, and 9 bases lay between the germline ends. CDR3 DNA: TGTGCCAGCAGCTTATTGGTGGATTCCTACGAGCAGTACTTC. It codes for CASSLLVDSYEQYF.

A few counts support this clone. The rearrangement links TRBV30 to TRBJ2-1; tentative D call: TRBD1 (5 bases). Germline V gene sequence: CDR1 GTSNPN, CDR2 SVGIG (reference sequence). This CDR3 has 17 residues. V was cut by 0 bases and J by 1 base, with 16 bases left in between. CDR3 sequence reads: CAWSVPGHQLSYNEQFF. CDR3 nucleotide sequence: TGTGCCTGGAGTGTACCAGGGCACCAGCTTTCCTACAATGAGCAGTTCTTC.

The rearrangement uses TRBV5-1 and TRBJ2-2, with D perhaps matching TRBD1 (6 bases). This CDR3 has 16 amino acids. Trimming cost V 5 bases and J 6 bases, with 20 bases left between them. CDR1 is SGHRS and CDR2 is YFSETQ in the germline V gene. CDR3 coding DNA: TGCGCCAGCAGTGAAGACAGTTGGGGGCTGGCCGGGGAGCTGTTTTTT. As protein: CASSEDSWGLAGELFF.

This chain links TRBV6-1 with TRBJ2-7; D is perhaps TRBD2 (7 bases). V dropped 6 bases and J dropped 6 bases, with 21 bases sitting between them. Per the germline V gene, CDR1 is MNHNS and CDR2 is SASEGT. This CDR3 spans 15 amino acids. CDR3 sequence reads: CASSDRGGLASEQYF. In nucleotides, the CDR3 is TGTGCCAGCAGCGATAGGGGGGGTCTAGCGTCCGAGCAGTACTTC.

The genes are TRBV29-1 and TRBJ2-4, with TRBD2 matching 7 bases. CDR3 length: 13 residues. Per germline, CDR1 SQVTM and CDR2 ANQGSEA. J lost 7 bases, V lost 6 bases, and 9 bases had no gene match. CDR3 DNA: TGCAGCGTCCAGATTTGGGGAGGGAACATTCAGTACTTC. Residues: CSVQIWGGNIQYF. Full variable domain (outside the CDR3, taken from reference TRBV29-1 and TRBJ2-4): SAVISQKPSRDICQRGTSLTIQCQVDSQVTMMFWYRQQPGQSLTLIATANQGSEATYESGFVIDKFPISRPNLTFSTLTVSNMSPEDSSIYLCSVQIWGGNIQYFGAGTRLSVL.

The chain has TRBV11-2 and TRBJ1-6; D gene ambiguous. Germline values: CDR1 SGHAT, CDR2 FQNNGV. The CDR3 is made up of 11 amino acids. V shed 4 bases and J shed 10 bases, with 5 bases lying between them. The CDR3 region has the DNA TGTGCCAGCAGCTCGGGCTCACCCCTCCACTTT. Its protein product is CASSSGSPLHF.

The rearrangement joins TRBV4-3 to TRBJ2-3; D remains ambiguous. The CDR3 length is 14 residues. CDR1 and CDR2 (germline): LGHNA, YSLEER. Trimming took 3 bases from V and 1 from J, leaving 8 bases between them. The CDR3 bases are TGCGCCAGCAGCCACTTGAGTCGCACAGATACGCAGTATTTT. Protein: CASSHLSRTDTQYF.

There are a few counts of this clone. Other DNA sequences from this sample encode an identical CDR3 as well. The rearrangement links TRBV7-9 to TRBJ1-2, with D unresolved. The length of the CDR3 is 13 residues. V lost 1 base and J lost 3, with 6 bases in between. CDR1 and CDR2 (germline): SEHNR, FQNEAQ (reference sequence). CDR3 DNA: TGTGCCAGCAGCTTAGGTGGGGACTATGGCTACACCTTC. It translates to CASSLGGDYGYTF. Supplemented by reference TRBV7-9 and TRBJ1-2, the full variable domain reads DTGVSQNPRHKITKRGQNVTFRCDPISEHNRLYWYRQTLGQGPEFLTYFQNEAQLEKSRLLSDRFSAERPKGSFSTLEIQRTEQGDSAMYLCASSLGGDYGYTFGSGTRLTVV.

V is TRBV9 and J is TRBJ2-7; possibly TRBD2 for D (5 bases). The CDR3 loop spans 14 amino acids. Deletions cut 4 bases from V and 6 bases from J, with 17 bases between. Germline CDR1 reads SGDLS; CDR2 reads YYNGEE. CDR3 region: CASSTQPSGGEQYF. In nucleotides, the CDR3 is TGTGCCAGCAGCACTCAACCCTCAGGAGGCGAGCAGTACTTC. Looking up the rest from reference TRBV9 and TRBJ2-7 gives the full variable domain: DSGVTQTPKHLITATGQRVTLRCSPRSGDLSVYWYQQSLDQGLQFLIQYYNGEERAKGNILERFSAQQFPDLHSELNLSSLELGDSALYFCASSTQPSGGEQYFGPGTRLTVT.

In its sample, this clone was seen once. V is TRBV18 and J is TRBJ1-1; D remains ambiguous. This CDR3 is 15 amino acids long. CDR1 is KGHSH and CDR2 is LQKENI in the germline V gene. Trimming left V 4 bases short and J 4 bases short, with 16 bases between. The CDR3 DNA sequence: TGTGCCAGCTCACAGTCGTACAGCATGAGCACTGAAGCTTTCTTT. It translates to CASSQSYSMSTEAFF.